This TCR beta chain was captured by sequencing in a study of tumor-infiltrating lymphocytes in primary liver carcinoma. Study in general: The patients comprised men and women between the ages of 30 and 69 years. Study-level points and caveats: Overlap in tumor-adjacent and tumor-blood pairs fell below that of tumor region pairs.

The CDR3 has 14 amino acids. Germline-derived CDR1 and CDR2 are SGHRS and YFSETQ. V was clipped by 7 bases and J by 4 bases, with 18 bases between them. They got blood RNA out of unsorted whole blood and also pulled out germline DNA. Presurgery, 4 to 4.5 milliliters of peripheral blood were collected. This clonotype was seen only once. No antigen is known for it. Making TCR beta cDNA involved around 500 ng total RNA and a constant-region primer. It was through three nested multiplex PCR rounds of slightly modified ARM-PCR that TCR beta libraries arose. It was with TRBV1-TRBV30 forward primers and a C-beta reverse primer that the first two PCR rounds were run, at about 10 cycles each. One entry per CDR3 protein results from TCRdb running MiXCR on the multiplex PCR reads. The sample consists of fewer than 350,000 distinct CDR3 sequences, roughly two thirds of them appearing once.

Specimen: peripheral blood. The rearrangement uses TRBV5-1 and TRBJ2-7; D possibly corresponds to TRBD2 (6 bases). The sequence was obtained from a man aged 35-49 years with primary liver carcinoma and hepatitis B virus infection. The CDR3 region has the DNA TGCGCCAGCGGCCTGGGGACTGGACGGTACGAGCAGTACTTC. As protein: CASGLGTGRYEQYF.